A selection of T cell receptor beta chains follows, all from one sample in a study of T cell clonotyping in hematopoietic cell transplantation. Using immunoSEQ multiplex PCR, the repertoire was profiled, and TCRdb retains in-frame clones only, with some absent. The profile shows thousands of clones, around 94% of them singletons. Source: PBMCs, taken 180 days after allogeneic stem cell transplant. The receptors were sampled from a female patient between 50 and 60 years old who had an allogeneic stem cell transplant from an unrelated donor, so the T cells may come from the graft donor. Some clones in this sample may be carry-over from other donors' samples. Both conserved end residues are part of each CDR3. A D gene is named only where the DNA matches it firmly. Not all rows give a size; the values are once, few, many and, for expanded clones, a class.

v_call	clone_size	d_call	j_call	cdr3_aa	cdr3_nt
TRBV2	-	-	TRBJ1-2	CASSEGGRAIHGYTF	TGTGCCAGCAGTGAAGGGGGCAGGGCCATCCATGGCTACACCTTC
TRBV2	-	TRBD1	TRBJ2-1	CASIGTGTGLRFF	TGTGCCAGCATTGGGACCGGGACAGGGCTTCGGTTCTTC
TRBV6-5	-	-	TRBJ1-5	CASKGSSNQPQHF	TGTGCCAGCAAAGGGAGCAGCAATCAGCCCCAGCATTTT
TRBV7-9	-	-	TRBJ1-3	CASSLVSDPSSSGNTIYF	TGTGCCAGCAGCTTAGTATCAGACCCATCCAGCTCTGGAAACACCATATATTTT
TRBV5-1	-	-	TRBJ2-2	CASSADGYDTGELFF	TGCGCCAGCAGCGCCGATGGGTACGACACCGGGGAGCTGTTTTTT
TRBV10-3	-	-	TRBJ2-7	CAISENYEQYF	TGTGCCATCAGTGAGAACTACGAGCAGTACTTC
TRBV11-3	-	-	TRBJ2-3	CASSPRRRPTDTQYF	TGTGCCAGCAGCCCACGGCGGCGTCCCACAGATACGCAGTATTTT
TRBV6-1	-	TRBD1	TRBJ1-1	CASSGTANTEAFF	TGTGCCAGCAGCGGGACAGCGAACACTGAAGCTTTCTTT
TRBV9	-	-	TRBJ2-2	CASSVDPSGDGELFF	TGTGCCAGCAGCGTAGATCCCTCCGGAGACGGGGAGCTGTTTTTT
TRBV9	-	-	TRBJ1-2	CASSFLVALDMFTF	TGTGCCAGCAGCTTCCTGGTCGCACTTGATATGTTCACCTTC
TRBV28	-	-	TRBJ2-1	CASSFLGPQFF	TGTGCCAGCAGTTTCCTCGGGCCGCAGTTCTTC
TRBV5-8	-	TRBD1	TRBJ2-3	CASSPDRGTDTQYF	TGTGCCAGCAGTCCCGACAGGGGCACAGATACGCAGTATTTT
TRBV7-8	-	-	TRBJ1-6	CASSLEYNSPLHF	TGTGCCAGCAGCTTAGAGTACAATTCACCCCTCCACTTT
TRBV7-9	-	-	TRBJ2-1	CASNIEGPSEQFF	TGTGCCAGCAACATCGAGGGCCCAAGTGAGCAGTTCTTC
TRBV5-4	-	TRBD1	TRBJ1-1	CASSLGQGYLAFF	TGTGCCAGCAGCCTAGGACAGGGTTATTTAGCTTTCTTT
TRBV14	once	-	TRBJ1-5	CASSQDEDQPQHF	TGTGCCAGCAGCCAAGATGAGGATCAGCCCCAGCATTTT
TRBV5-1	-	-	TRBJ1-3	CASSLTGSGNTIYF	TGCGCCAGCAGCTTGACAGGCTCTGGAAACACCATATATTTT
TRBV6-4	-	-	TRBJ1-1	CASSTGNTEAFF	TGTGCCAGCAGTACAGGGAACACTGAAGCTTTCTTT
TRBV30	-	-	TRBJ1-1	CAWGGGWNTEAFF	TGTGCCTGGGGTGGGGGGTGGAACACTGAAGCTTTCTTT
TRBV2	-	-	TRBJ2-3	CASSVQGTDTQYF	TGTGCCAGCAGTGTTCAGGGCACAGATACGCAGTATTTT
TRBV19	-	TRBD1	TRBJ1-2	CASSVGTELWSYTF	TGTGCCAGTAGTGTGGGGACAGAACTATGGAGCTACACCTTC
TRBV18	-	TRBD2	TRBJ2-1	CASSRPTAGTSGSWYNEQFF	TGTGCCAGCTCGCGCCCTACCGCCGGGACTAGCGGGAGTTGGTACAATGAGCAGTTCTTC
TRBV25-1	few	-	TRBJ2-2	CASSEWVDRNTGELFF	TGTGCCAGCAGTGAATGGGTGGACAGGAACACCGGGGAGCTGTTTTTT
TRBV4-2	once	-	TRBJ2-5	CASSQDEGETQYF	TGTGCCAGCAGCCAAGATGAAGGAGAGACCCAGTACTTC
TRBV10-3	once	-	TRBJ1-2	CAISEVSMSGYTF	TGTGCCATCAGTGAGGTCTCTATGTCTGGCTACACCTTC
TRBV7-9	-	-	TRBJ1-1	CASRAQTGLDTEAFF	TGTGCCAGCAGGGCCCAAACAGGGCTCGACACTGAAGCTTTCTTT